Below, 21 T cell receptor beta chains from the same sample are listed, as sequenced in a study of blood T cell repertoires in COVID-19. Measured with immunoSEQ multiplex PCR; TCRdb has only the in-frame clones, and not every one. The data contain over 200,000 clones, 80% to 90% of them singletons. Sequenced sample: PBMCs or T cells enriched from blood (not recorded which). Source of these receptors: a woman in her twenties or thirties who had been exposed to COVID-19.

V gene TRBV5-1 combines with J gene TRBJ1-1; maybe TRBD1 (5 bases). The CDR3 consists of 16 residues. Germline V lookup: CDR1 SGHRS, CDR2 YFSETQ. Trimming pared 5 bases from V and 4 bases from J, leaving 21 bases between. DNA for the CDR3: TGCGCCAGCAGATTAAGGGGATCGGGAGGGCGCACTGAAGCTTTCTTT. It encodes CASRLRGSGGRTEAFF.

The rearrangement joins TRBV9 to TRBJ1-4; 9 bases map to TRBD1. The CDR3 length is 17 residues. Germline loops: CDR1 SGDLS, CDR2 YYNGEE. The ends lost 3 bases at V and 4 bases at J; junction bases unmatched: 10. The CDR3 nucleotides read TGTGCCAGCAGCGGCAACATCGGGACAGGGTTTAATGAAAAACTGTTTTTT. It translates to CASSGNIGTGFNEKLFF. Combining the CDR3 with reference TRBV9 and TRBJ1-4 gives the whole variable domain DSGVTQTPKHLITATGQRVTLRCSPRSGDLSVYWYQQSLDQGLQFLIQYYNGEERAKGNILERFSAQQFPDLHSELNLSSLELGDSALYFCASSGNIGTGFNEKLFFGSGTQLSVL.

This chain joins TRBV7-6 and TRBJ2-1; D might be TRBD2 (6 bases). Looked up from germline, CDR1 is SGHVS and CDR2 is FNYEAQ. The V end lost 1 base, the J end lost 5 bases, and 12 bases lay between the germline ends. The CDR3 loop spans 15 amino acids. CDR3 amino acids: CASSLGTNPNNEQFF. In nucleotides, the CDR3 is TGTGCCAGCAGCTTAGGGACTAACCCAAACAATGAGCAGTTCTTC.

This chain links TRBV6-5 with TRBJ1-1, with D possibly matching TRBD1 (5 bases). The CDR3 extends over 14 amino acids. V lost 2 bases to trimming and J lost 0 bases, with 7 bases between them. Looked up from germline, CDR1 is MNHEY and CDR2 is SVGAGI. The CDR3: CASSYVGLNTEAFF. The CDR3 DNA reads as TGTGCCAGCAGTTACGTGGGGCTGAACACTGAAGCTTTCTTT.

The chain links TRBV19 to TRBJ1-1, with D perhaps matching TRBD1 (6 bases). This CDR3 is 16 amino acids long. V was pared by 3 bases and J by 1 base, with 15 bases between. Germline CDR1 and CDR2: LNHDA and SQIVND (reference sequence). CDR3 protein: CASSMWTVGWNTEAFF. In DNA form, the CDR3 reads TGTGCCAGTAGTATGTGGACAGTAGGGTGGAACACTGAAGCTTTCTTT.

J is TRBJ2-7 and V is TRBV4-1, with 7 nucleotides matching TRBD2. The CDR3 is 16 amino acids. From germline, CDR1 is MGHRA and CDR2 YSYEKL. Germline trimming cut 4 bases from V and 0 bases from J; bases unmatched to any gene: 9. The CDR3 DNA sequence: TGCGCCAGCAGCCTAGTTAGCGGGCCTGTCTCCTACGAGCAGTACTTC. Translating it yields CASSLVSGPVSYEQYF.

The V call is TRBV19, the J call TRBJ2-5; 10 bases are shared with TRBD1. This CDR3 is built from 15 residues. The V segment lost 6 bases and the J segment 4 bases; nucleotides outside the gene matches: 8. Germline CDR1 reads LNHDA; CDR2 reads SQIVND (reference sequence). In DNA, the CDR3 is TGTGCCAGTAGCAGGGGACAGGGGAGGCTAGAGACCCAGTACTTC. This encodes CASSRGQGRLETQYF.

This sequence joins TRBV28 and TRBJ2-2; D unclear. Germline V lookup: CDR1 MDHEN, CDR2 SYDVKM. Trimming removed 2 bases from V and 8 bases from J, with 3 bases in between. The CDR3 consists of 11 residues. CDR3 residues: CASSLEGELFF. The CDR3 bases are TGTGCCAGCAGTTTAGAGGGGGAGCTGTTTTTT.

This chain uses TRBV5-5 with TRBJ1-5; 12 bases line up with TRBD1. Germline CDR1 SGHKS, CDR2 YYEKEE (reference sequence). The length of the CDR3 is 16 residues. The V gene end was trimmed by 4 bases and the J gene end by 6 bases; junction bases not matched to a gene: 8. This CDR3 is CASSTAGTGGGQPQHF. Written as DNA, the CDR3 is TGTGCCAGCAGCACCGCCGGGACAGGGGGCGGTCAGCCCCAGCATTTT.

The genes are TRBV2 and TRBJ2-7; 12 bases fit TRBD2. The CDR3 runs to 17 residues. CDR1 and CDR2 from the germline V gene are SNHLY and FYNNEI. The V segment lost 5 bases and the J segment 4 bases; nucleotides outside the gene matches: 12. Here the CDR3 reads CASSKRLAGVGNYEQYF. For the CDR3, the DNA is TGTGCCAGCAGTAAACGACTAGCGGGAGTGGGGAATTACGAGCAGTACTTC.

The DNA of the CDR3 is TGCGCCAGCAGCCACCGACTAGCGGGAGGGCCCGACGAGCAGTACTTC. Encoded protein: CASSHRLAGGPDEQYF. The rearrangement links TRBV4-1 to TRBJ2-7, with 14 bases lining up with TRBD2. CDR3 length: 16 amino acids. J lost 5 bases, V lost 3 bases, and 6 bases had no gene match. The germline CDR1 and CDR2 sequences are MGHRA and YSYEKL.

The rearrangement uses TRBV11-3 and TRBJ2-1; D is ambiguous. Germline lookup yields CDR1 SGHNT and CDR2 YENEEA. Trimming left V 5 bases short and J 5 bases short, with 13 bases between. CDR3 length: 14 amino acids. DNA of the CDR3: TGTGCCAGCAGCCGAAACTCCCAAAACAATGAGCAGTTCTTC. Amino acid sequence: CASSRNSQNNEQFF.

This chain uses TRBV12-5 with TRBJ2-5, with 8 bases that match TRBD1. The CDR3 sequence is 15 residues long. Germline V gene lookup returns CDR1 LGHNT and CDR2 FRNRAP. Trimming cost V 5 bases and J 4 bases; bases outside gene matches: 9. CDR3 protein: CASGVDRDGRETQYF. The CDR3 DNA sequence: TGTGCTAGTGGTGTGGACAGGGATGGACGAGAGACCCAGTACTTC.

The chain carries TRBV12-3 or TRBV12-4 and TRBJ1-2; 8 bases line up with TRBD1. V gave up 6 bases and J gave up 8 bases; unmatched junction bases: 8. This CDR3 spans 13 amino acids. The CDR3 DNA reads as TGTGCCAGCAGCCTCCAGGGGGCGTGGGGCTACACCTTC. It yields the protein CASSLQGAWGYTF.

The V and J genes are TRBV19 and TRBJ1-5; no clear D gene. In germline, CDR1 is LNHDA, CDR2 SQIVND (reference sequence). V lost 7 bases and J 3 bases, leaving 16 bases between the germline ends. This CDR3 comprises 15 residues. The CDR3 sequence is CASNPDGDLNQPQHF. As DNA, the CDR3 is TGTGCCAGTAACCCTGACGGGGATCTCAATCAGCCCCAGCATTTT.

CDR3 in DNA: TGCGCCAGCAAAAAACAGGAGACCATGAACACTGAAGCTTTCTTT. Translated, it gives CASKKQETMNTEAFF. V and J are TRBV5-1 and TRBJ1-1, with D possibly matching TRBD1 (5 bases). Germline CDR1 is SGHRS and CDR2 is YFSETQ. The CDR3 sequence is 15 residues long. Trimming left V 6 bases short and J 0 bases short, with 15 bases between.

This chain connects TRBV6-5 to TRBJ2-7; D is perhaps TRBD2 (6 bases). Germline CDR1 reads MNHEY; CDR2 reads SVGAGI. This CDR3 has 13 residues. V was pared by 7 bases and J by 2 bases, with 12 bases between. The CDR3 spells CASKRDLTYEQYF. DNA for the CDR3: TGTGCCAGCAAACGGGACTTAACCTACGAGCAGTACTTC.

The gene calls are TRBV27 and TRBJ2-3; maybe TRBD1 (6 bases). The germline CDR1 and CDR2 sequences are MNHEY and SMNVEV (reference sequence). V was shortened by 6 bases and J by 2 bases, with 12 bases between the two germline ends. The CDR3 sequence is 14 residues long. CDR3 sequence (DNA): TGTGCCAGCAGACGCGGACAGTTCACAGATACGCAGTATTTT. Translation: CASRRGQFTDTQYF.

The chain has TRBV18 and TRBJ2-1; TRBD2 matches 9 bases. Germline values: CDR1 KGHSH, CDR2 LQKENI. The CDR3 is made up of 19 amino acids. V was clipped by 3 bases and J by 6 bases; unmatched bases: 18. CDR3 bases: TGTGCCAGCTCACCGGGAGCGGGAGGCAGGGGAGCGAAAGGCAATGAGCAGTTCTTC. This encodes CASSPGAGGRGAKGNEQFF.

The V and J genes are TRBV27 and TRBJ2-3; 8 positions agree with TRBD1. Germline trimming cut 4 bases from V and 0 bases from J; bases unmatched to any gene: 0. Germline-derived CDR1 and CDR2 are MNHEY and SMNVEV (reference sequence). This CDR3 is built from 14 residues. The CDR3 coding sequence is TGTGCCAGCAGTTGGGACAGGAGCACAGATACGCAGTATTTT. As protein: CASSWDRSTDTQYF.

The CDR3 spells CAISESQGQVNTEAFF. The CDR3 DNA sequence: TGTGCCATCAGTGAGTCCCAGGGACAGGTGAACACTGAAGCTTTCTTT. J is TRBJ1-1 and V is TRBV10-3; TRBD1 agrees at 8 bases. The CDR3 spans 16 residues. CDR1 is ENHRY and CDR2 is SYGVKD in the germline V gene. After removal of 0 bases from V and 0 bases from J, the junction contained 3 bases not matched to a gene.